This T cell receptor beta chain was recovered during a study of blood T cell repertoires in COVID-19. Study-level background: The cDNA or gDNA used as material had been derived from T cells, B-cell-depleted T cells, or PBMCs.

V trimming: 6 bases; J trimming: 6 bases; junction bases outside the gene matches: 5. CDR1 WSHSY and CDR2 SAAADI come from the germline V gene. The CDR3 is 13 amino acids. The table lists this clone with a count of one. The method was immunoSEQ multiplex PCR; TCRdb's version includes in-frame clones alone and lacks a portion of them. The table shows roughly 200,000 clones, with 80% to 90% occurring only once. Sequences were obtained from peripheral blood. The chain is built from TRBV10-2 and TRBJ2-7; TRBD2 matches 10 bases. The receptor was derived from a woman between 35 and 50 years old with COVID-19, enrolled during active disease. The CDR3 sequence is CASSLAGEAEQYV. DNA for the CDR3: TGCGCCAGCAGCCTAGCGGGGGAAGCCGAGCAGTACGTC.